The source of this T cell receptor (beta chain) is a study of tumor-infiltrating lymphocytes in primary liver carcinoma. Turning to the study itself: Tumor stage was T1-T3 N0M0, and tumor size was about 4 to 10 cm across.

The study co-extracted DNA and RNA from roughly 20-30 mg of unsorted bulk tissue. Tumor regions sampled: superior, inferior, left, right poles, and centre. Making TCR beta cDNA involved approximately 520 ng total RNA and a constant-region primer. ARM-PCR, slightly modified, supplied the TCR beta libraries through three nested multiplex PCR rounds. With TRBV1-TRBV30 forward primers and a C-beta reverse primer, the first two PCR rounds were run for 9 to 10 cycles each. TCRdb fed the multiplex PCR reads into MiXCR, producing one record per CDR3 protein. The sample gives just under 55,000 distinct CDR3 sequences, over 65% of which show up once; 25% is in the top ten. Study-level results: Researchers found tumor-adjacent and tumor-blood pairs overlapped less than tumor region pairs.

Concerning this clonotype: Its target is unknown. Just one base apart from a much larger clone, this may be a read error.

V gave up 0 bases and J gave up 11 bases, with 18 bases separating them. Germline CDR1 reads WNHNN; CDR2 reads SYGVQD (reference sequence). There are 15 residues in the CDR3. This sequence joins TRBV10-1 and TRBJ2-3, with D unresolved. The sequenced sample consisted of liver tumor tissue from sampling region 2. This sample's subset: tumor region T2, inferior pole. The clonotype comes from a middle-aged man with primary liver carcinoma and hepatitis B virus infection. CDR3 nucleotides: TGCGCCAGCAGTGAGTCGGTGCCGACGGCCGGTATGCAGTATTTT. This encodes CASSESVPTAGMQYF.